This T cell receptor (beta chain) was captured by sequencing in a study of Ad26.COV2.S vaccination and SARS-CoV-2 variants. This CDR3 contains 17 residues. The method was immunoSEQ multiplex PCR; TCRdb's version includes in-frame clones alone and lacks a portion of them. The sample yields about 350,000 clones, 86% seen once. Documented treatment: 15 to 20 received Ad26.COV2.S at low or high dose, single or two shots; five or six received placebo; per-sample allocation not given. Day 63 following the first vaccine or placebo injection was when the samples were taken. This chain links TRBV21-1 with TRBJ2-3; TRBD1, the table's D call, lacks a check against the DNA. TRBV21-1 is a documented pseudogene. The clonotype originates from a person between 18 and 65 years old who received the Ad26.COV2.S COVID-19 vaccine or a placebo. The sequencing used peripheral blood, collected in a trial of Ad26.COV2.S vaccine versus placebo. The chain's CDR3 is CASSGGDRDTGTDTQYF. As DNA, the CDR3 is TGTGCCAGCAGCGGGGGGGACAGGGATACCGGCACAGATACGCAGTATTTT.